This T cell receptor (beta chain) was recorded in a study of T cells in Graves' hyperthyroidism and ophthalmopathy. TCR beta CDR3 regions were amplified from RNA. With the HTBI primer set, the TCR CDR3 went through a first round of RT-PCR. TCRdb ran MiXCR on the multiplex PCR reads and lists one entry per CDR3 protein. The data hold 250,000 or so distinct CDR3 sequences, with roughly 15% observed a single time. This clonotype came up many times. The hyperthyroidism was newly diagnosed and had lasted under 2 months; the patients were aged 18 to 65. There are 13 residues in the CDR3. Looked up from germline, CDR1 is MNHEY and CDR2 is SMNVEV (reference sequence). V dropped 10 bases and J dropped 1 base, with 14 bases sitting between them.

J is TRBJ2-7 and V is TRBV27, with D possibly TRBD2 on 5 matching bases. The source is a woman aged 45 to 65 with Graves' hyperthyroidism that later progressed to Graves' ophthalmopathy. Sequencing was done on a sample of blood. CDR3 nucleotides: TGTGCCACCATAGACACGGGGTCCTACGAGCAGTACTTC. It is translated as CATIDTGSYEQYF.